Listed below are T cell receptor beta chains from one sample, sequenced in a study of blood T cell repertoires in COVID-19. Clones were sequenced by immunoSEQ multiplex PCR, and TCRdb holds only the in-frame ones, with some missing. The table lists roughly 260,000 clones, around 90% of them singletons. The specimen sequenced was peripheral blood. All receptors derive from a young adult with COVID-19, enrolled during active disease. Each CDR3 is given with its conserved first and last residue. The order of the fields is clone size, J gene, V gene, D gene, CDR3 protein. D genes are given only for firm matches. Clone size is not always given. Where it is, it says once, few, many or a class for expanded clones.

>.|TRBJ1-2|TRBV18|.
CASSKTGGSGYTF
>.|TRBJ1-1|TRBV5-4|TRBD1
CASSLDRGIQAFF
>.|TRBJ2-3|TRBV4-1|TRBD2
CASSQEWAGLANTQYF
>.|TRBJ2-1|TRBV19|.
CASSVLRGEQFF
>.|TRBJ1-1|TRBV15|TRBD1
CATSRAGTGDTEAFF
>.|TRBJ2-5|TRBV24-1|TRBD2
CATSDGRLETQYF
>.|TRBJ1-3|TRBV3-1/TRBV3-2|.
CASSPPVSGNTIYF
>.|TRBJ2-7|TRBV4-2|.
CASSQEVTESYEQYF
>.|TRBJ2-2|TRBV2|TRBD1
CASSGQGGLFF
>.|TRBJ2-3|TRBV2|TRBD2
CASSGTSGRADTQYF
>.|TRBJ2-1|TRBV15|TRBD1
CATSSTGTEADNEQFF
>.|TRBJ2-7|TRBV4-1|TRBD1
CASSRGQGVYEQYF
>.|TRBJ2-7|TRBV11-1|TRBD2
CASSPSWEGYYEQYF
>.|TRBJ1-4|TRBV7-9|.
CASSEQEIYEKLFF
>.|TRBJ2-3|TRBV7-8|TRBD2
CASSFLAGASKDTQYF
>.|TRBJ2-2|TRBV11-3|TRBD1
CASSQDRARAGELFF
>.|TRBJ2-5|TRBV6-5|.
CATQGLQETQYF
>.|TRBJ1-1|TRBV9|.
CASSVGRGTPEAFF
>.|TRBJ2-5|TRBV24-1|TRBD1
CATSDRVETQYF
>.|TRBJ1-1|TRBV11-2|.
CASSRQVVNTEAFF
>.|TRBJ2-1|TRBV28|TRBD2
CASSFASGNEQFF
>.|TRBJ2-2|TRBV11-2|TRBD1
CASSRDRASGELFF
>.|TRBJ2-7|TRBV24-1|TRBD2
CATSDPRTSGSDEQYF
>.|TRBJ2-1|TRBV27|TRBD2
CASSFLRGGYNEQFF
>.|TRBJ2-5|TRBV10-3|TRBD1
CAIRRDRTQETQYF
>.|TRBJ1-1|TRBV19|.
CASQGHFNTEAFF
>.|TRBJ1-3|TRBV7-2|.
CASSFAGGGGANTIYF
>.|TRBJ2-6|TRBV4-2|.
CASSKGGANVLTF
>.|TRBJ2-7|TRBV19|.
CASSIGSLGNEQYF
>.|TRBJ1-1|TRBV5-1|TRBD1
CASSGTGVTEAFF
>.|TRBJ2-1|TRBV4-1|TRBD2
CASGGVNEQFF
>.|TRBJ1-5|TRBV6-6|.
CASSGQSNQPQHF
>once|TRBJ2-1|TRBV10-3|TRBD2
CAISEHLLAGGDNEQFF
>once|TRBJ2-7|TRBV6-1|TRBD1
CASSEGQGSDEQYF
>.|TRBJ1-1|TRBV4-2|.
CASSQGHSNTEAFF
>.|TRBJ2-7|TRBV2|.
CASNGRAFSYEQYF
>.|TRBJ2-5|TRBV7-6|TRBD1
CASSLMPGQGGETQYF
>once|TRBJ2-7|TRBV3-1/TRBV3-2|.
CASSQDGRERGEQYF
>.|TRBJ2-1|TRBV6-1|.
CASSANRDWPNNEQFF
>.|TRBJ1-2|TRBV7-9|.
CASSQTPNYGYTF
>.|TRBJ2-1|TRBV3-1/TRBV3-2|TRBD2
CASSLSGTTYNEQFF
>.|TRBJ2-2|TRBV7-9|.
CASSSFNTGELFF
>.|TRBJ2-3|TRBV7-2|.
CASSFRRGFSTDTQYF
>.|TRBJ1-3|TRBV28|TRBD1
CASSEGPPGQGKGNTIYF
>few|TRBJ2-1|TRBV28|.
CASRTGLWGEQFF
>once|TRBJ2-5|TRBV28|TRBD2
CASAGVGETQYF
>.|TRBJ1-2|TRBV24-1|.
CATSDAGQHGYTF
>.|TRBJ2-7|TRBV9|.
CASSVYQSPYEQYF
>.|TRBJ2-1|TRBV24-1|TRBD2
CATTGGGGSSYNEQFF
>.|TRBJ1-1|TRBV7-8|.
CASSLGGQTDTEAFF
>.|TRBJ2-7|TRBV3-1/TRBV3-2|.
CASSQLGDEQYF
>.|TRBJ2-4|TRBV21-1|.
CASSPRTSGENIQYF
>.|TRBJ1-6|TRBV6-1|.
CASSEEEPYNSPLHF
>.|TRBJ2-7|TRBV7-9|.
CASSPTGLTYEQYF
>few|TRBJ2-2|TRBV27|TRBD1
CASSRRQGTNTGELFF
>.|TRBJ2-7|TRBV28|TRBD1
CASTPRTGGDEQYF
>.|TRBJ2-5|TRBV7-7|.
CASSLYLEQGAKFRETQYF